A selection of T cell receptor beta chains follows, all from one sample in a study of molecular identifiers for immune sequencing clone quantification. TCRdb recomputed calls from the PCR reads with MiXCR, one row per CDR3 protein. The top ten hold roughly 0.93% of the sample, which has 85,000 to 95,000 distinct CDR3 sequences, 15% to 20% seen once. Sequenced sample: naive CD8+ T cells from blood, with Jurkat cell RNA spiked in. The receptors derive from a human donor in good health. Some libraries in this study had Jurkat cell RNA spiked in. Each CDR3 is given with its conserved first and last residue. A D gene is named only where the DNA matches it firmly. The size of a clone is reported for some rows only, either as once, few or many, or as a class for expanded clones.

-	TRBV2	TRBJ1-3	many	16	CASSNPGEAPGNTIYF	TGTGCCAGCAGCAACCCTGGTGAGGCTCCGGGAAACACCATATATTTT
TRBD1	TRBV4-1	TRBJ1-1	many	17	CASSQEPQGVGFTEAFF	TGCGCCAGCAGCCAAGAACCGCAGGGGGTTGGGTTCACTGAAGCTTTCTTT
TRBD2	TRBV10-3	TRBJ2-5	-	17	CAISETYTSGGQETQYF	TGTGCCATCAGTGAGACCTATACTAGCGGGGGTCAAGAGACCCAGTACTTC
TRBD1	TRBV27	TRBJ2-7	many	13	CATSSDRTYEQYF	TGTGCCACCTCATCGGACAGGACCTACGAGCAGTACTTC
-	TRBV30	TRBJ2-7	many	14	CAWSAVESTYEQYF	TGTGCCTGGAGTGCTGTAGAGAGCACCTACGAGCAGTACTTC
TRBD2	TRBV6-1	TRBJ2-3	once	18	CAGSEPRLTSGRTDTQYF	TGTGCCGGCAGTGAACCGCGTCTCACTAGCGGACGCACAGATACGCAGTATTTT
-	TRBV29-1	TRBJ2-3	-	17	CGVESRGIRVSTDTQYF	TGCGGCGTTGAGTCCCGGGGGATTAGAGTGAGCACAGATACGCAGTATTTT
-	TRBV4-3	TRBJ2-2	many	17	CASSLRVRGPIAGELFF	TGCGCCAGCAGCCTCCGTGTAAGGGGTCCCATAGCCGGGGAGCTGTTTTTT
-	TRBV12-3/TRBV12-4	TRBJ2-4	many	13	CASSTLAKNIQYF	TGTGCCAGCAGTACTCTAGCCAAAAACATTCAGTACTTC
TRBD1	TRBV7-9	TRBJ1-5	many	16	CASSLGGQGAWQPQHF	TGTGCCAGCAGCTTAGGCGGACAGGGGGCTTGGCAGCCCCAGCATTTT
-	TRBV5-1	TRBJ2-2	many	16	CASSSSRSFGTGELFF	TGTGCCAGCAGCTCGTCGCGCTCCTTTGGGACCGGGGAGCTGTTTTTT
-	TRBV5-1	TRBJ2-1	many	14	CASSFVALDAEQFF	TGCGCCAGCAGCTTCGTTGCCTTGGATGCTGAGCAGTTCTTC
-	TRBV6-5	TRBJ2-5	many	13	CAREDSPQETQYF	TGTGCCAGAGAGGACTCCCCACAAGAGACCCAGTACTTC
TRBD2	TRBV6-2/TRBV6-3	TRBJ2-1	many	15	CASSPFTSGGNEQFF	TGTGCCAGCAGCCCCTTCACTAGCGGGGGGAATGAGCAGTTCTTC
-	TRBV20-1	TRBJ2-7	many	15	CSARDQHTYSYEQYF	TGCAGTGCTAGAGATCAGCACACCTACTCCTACGAGCAGTACTTC
TRBD2	TRBV12-3/TRBV12-4	TRBJ2-5	many	14	CASSGLAPQETQYF	TGTGCCAGCAGTGGACTAGCCCCACAGGAGACCCAGTACTTC
TRBD1	TRBV19	TRBJ2-7	many	14	CASSHRDRGYEQYF	TGTGCCAGTAGTCACCGGGACAGGGGCTACGAGCAGTACTTC
TRBD1	TRBV27	TRBJ2-7	few	15	CASGTWDRGGYEQYF	TGTGCCAGCGGTACATGGGACAGGGGGGGCTACGAGCAGTACTTC
-	TRBV6-5	TRBJ1-4	-	15	CASSYSIQGGEKLFF	TGTGCCAGCAGTTACTCGATTCAGGGAGGCGAAAAACTGTTTTTT
-	TRBV4-1	TRBJ2-1	many	16	CASSQEGGQTYNEQFF	TGCGCCAGCAGCCAAGAGGGCGGTCAAACCTACAATGAGCAGTTCTTC
TRBD1	TRBV5-6	TRBJ1-1	many	12	CASSWGTGFYFF	TGTGCCAGCAGCTGGGGGACAGGGTTTTACTTCTTT
-	TRBV7-3	TRBJ2-1	many	13	CASSLTDPDEQFF	TGTGCCAGCAGCTTAACGGATCCAGATGAGCAGTTCTTC
-	TRBV19	TRBJ1-5	many	14	CASGGTNSNQPQHF	TGTGCCAGTGGGGGGACCAATAGCAATCAGCCCCAGCATTTT
-	TRBV18	TRBJ1-1	many	15	CASSPPGEVNTEAFF	TGTGCCAGCTCACCACCGGGAGAGGTGAACACTGAAGCTTTCTTT
-	TRBV7-9	TRBJ2-3	many	13	CASSLADRDTQYF	TGTGCCAGCAGCTTAGCGGACAGAGATACGCAGTATTTT
-	TRBV7-2	TRBJ2-3	many	13	CASSHDGPDTQYF	TGTGCCAGCAGCCACGATGGGCCAGATACGCAGTATTTT
TRBD1	TRBV28	TRBJ1-4	many	17	CASSRAIGQETNEKLFF	TGTGCCAGCAGCCGTGCCATTGGACAGGAGACTAATGAAAAACTGTTTTTT
-	TRBV28	TRBJ2-7	many	10	CAVGSYEQYF	TGTGCCGTGGGCTCCTACGAGCAGTACTTC
-	TRBV21-1	TRBJ1-3	many	15	CASSTVWGLGNTIYF	-
-	TRBV4-1	TRBJ2-6	many	18	CASSQVLGYLSGANVLTF	TGCGCCAGCAGCCAAGTGTTGGGGTACCTCTCTGGGGCCAACGTCCTGACTTTC
TRBD1	TRBV11-2	TRBJ1-1	many	16	CASSFLAGGAYVEAFF	TGTGCCAGCAGCTTCTTGGCAGGGGGCGCGTACGTTGAAGCTTTCTTT
TRBD2	TRBV7-2	TRBJ2-3	many	14	CASSGSSGENTQYF	TGTGCCAGCAGTGGATCTAGCGGGGAGAATACGCAGTATTTT
-	TRBV4-3	TRBJ1-2	-	18	CASSQTPRSDPFNYSYTF	TGCGCCAGCAGCCAAACCCCCCGGTCAGATCCGTTTAACTATAGCTACACCTTC
-	TRBV28	TRBJ2-7	many	13	CASSGRNYYEQYF	TGTGCCAGCAGCGGACGGAATTACTACGAGCAGTACTTC
-	TRBV4-1	TRBJ1-5	many	14	CASSQPGANQPQHF	TGCGCCAGCAGCCAGCCCGGGGCGAATCAGCCCCAGCATTTT
TRBD1	TRBV7-9	TRBJ2-2	many	18	CASSSADRVGVVSGELFF	TGTGCCAGCAGCTCAGCCGACAGGGTTGGAGTGGTCTCCGGGGAGCTGTTTTTT
TRBD2	TRBV7-6	TRBJ2-7	many	15	CASSPRLAGAYEQYF	TGTGCCAGCAGCCCGCGCCTAGCGGGAGCCTACGAGCAGTACTTC
-	TRBV7-9	TRBJ2-7	-	12	CASSPISGTQNF	TGTGCCAGCAGCCCTATATCCGGGACACAGAACTTC
TRBD2	TRBV5-4	TRBJ2-3	many	17	CASSLPRGAGGTDTQYF	TGTGCCAGCAGCCTGCCCCGGGGAGCGGGGGGTACAGATACGCAGTATTTT
-	TRBV12-3/TRBV12-4	TRBJ2-4	many	15	CASSFASAAKNIQYF	TGTGCCAGCAGTTTTGCAAGCGCTGCCAAAAACATTCAGTACTTC
-	TRBV4-3	TRBJ1-3	many	16	CASSQDARSSGNTIYF	TGCGCCAGCAGCCAAGATGCCAGATCCTCTGGAAACACCATATATTTT
-	TRBV11-2	TRBJ2-3	many	12	CASSSEDYTQYF	TGTGCCAGCAGCTCAGAGGACTATACGCAGTATTTT
-	TRBV20-1	TRBJ2-2	many	12	CSASRNTGELFF	TGCAGTGCTTCGCGGAACACCGGGGAGCTGTTTTTT
TRBD2	TRBV7-9	TRBJ2-2	many	19	CASSSPSGLAGKSTGELFF	TGTGCCAGCAGCTCCCCCTCGGGACTAGCGGGAAAATCAACCGGGGAGCTGTTTTTT
-	TRBV7-9	TRBJ2-7	-	14	CASSSGTSAYEQYF	TGTGCCAGCAGCTCAGGGACATCAGCCTACGAGCAGTACTTC
TRBD2	TRBV28	TRBJ2-7	many	18	CASSPTGLAGEGSYEQYF	TGTGCCAGCAGTCCAACGGGACTAGCGGGAGAAGGGTCCTACGAGCAGTACTTC
-	TRBV20-1	TRBJ1-6	-	16	CSAGPGPNLANSHLHF	TGCAGTGCTGGGCCGGGACCCAACTTAGCGAATTCACACCTCCACTTT
TRBD2	TRBV7-9	TRBJ2-3	many	15	CASSFLAGGTDTQYF	TGTGCCAGCAGCTTTCTAGCGGGGGGAACAGATACGCAGTATTTT
TRBD1	TRBV7-9	TRBJ2-2	many	20	CASSSVVVGEQGANTGELFF	TGTGCCAGCAGCTCCGTCGTGGTGGGTGAACAGGGGGCGAACACCGGGGAGCTGTTTTTT
-	TRBV4-3	TRBJ2-5	many	15	CASSQDWRGEETQYF	TGCGCCAGCAGCCAAGACTGGAGGGGAGAAGAGACCCAGTACTTC
TRBD1	TRBV6-2/TRBV6-3	TRBJ1-1	many	14	CASTRQGARTEAFF	TGTGCCAGCACAAGACAGGGGGCGCGAACTGAAGCTTTCTTT
TRBD2	TRBV11-2	TRBJ2-5	many	15	CASRTSGGPQETQYF	TGTGCCAGCAGAACCAGCGGGGGGCCCCAAGAGACCCAGTACTTC
-	TRBV11-2	TRBJ2-1	-	15	CASIPAGGSYNEQFF	TGTGCCAGCATCCCAGCGGGTGGCTCCTACAATGAGCAGTTCTTC
-	TRBV29-1	TRBJ2-7	many	11	CSVEGAYEQYF	TGCAGCGTTGAAGGTGCCTACGAGCAGTACTTC
-	TRBV5-8	TRBJ2-5	many	16	CASSIVPRGASETQYF	TGTGCCAGCAGCATTGTCCCACGGGGGGCTTCAGAGACCCAGTACTTC
-	TRBV28	TRBJ2-3	many	21	CASRTRVPVLGRKTSTDTQYF	TGTGCCAGCAGGACCCGGGTCCCGGTCCTGGGGAGAAAGACTAGCACAGATACGCAGTATTTT
-	TRBV20-1	TRBJ2-2	-	15	CSATPRPPPPRELFF	TGCAGTGCTACCCCCCGCCCGCCTCCCCCCCGGGAGCTGTTTTTT
TRBD1	TRBV19	TRBJ1-5	many	15	CASAAGGRSNQPQHF	TGTGCCAGTGCGGCAGGGGGCAGGAGCAATCAGCCCCAGCATTTT
-	TRBV12-3/TRBV12-4	TRBJ2-1	many	15	CASSFTNPPGDEQFF	TGTGCCAGCAGTTTCACTAACCCCCCAGGCGATGAGCAGTTCTTC